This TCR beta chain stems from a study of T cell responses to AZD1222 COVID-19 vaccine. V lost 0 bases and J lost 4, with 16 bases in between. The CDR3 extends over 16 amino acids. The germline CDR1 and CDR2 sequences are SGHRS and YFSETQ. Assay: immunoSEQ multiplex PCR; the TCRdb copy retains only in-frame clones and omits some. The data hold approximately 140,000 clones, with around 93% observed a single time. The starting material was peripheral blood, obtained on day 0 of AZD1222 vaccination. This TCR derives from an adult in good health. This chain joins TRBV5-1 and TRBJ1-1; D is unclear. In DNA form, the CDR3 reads TGCGCCAGCAGCTTGGCCGCGCAGCGGGGAGGCACTGAAGCTTTCTTT. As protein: CASSLAAQRGGTEAFF.